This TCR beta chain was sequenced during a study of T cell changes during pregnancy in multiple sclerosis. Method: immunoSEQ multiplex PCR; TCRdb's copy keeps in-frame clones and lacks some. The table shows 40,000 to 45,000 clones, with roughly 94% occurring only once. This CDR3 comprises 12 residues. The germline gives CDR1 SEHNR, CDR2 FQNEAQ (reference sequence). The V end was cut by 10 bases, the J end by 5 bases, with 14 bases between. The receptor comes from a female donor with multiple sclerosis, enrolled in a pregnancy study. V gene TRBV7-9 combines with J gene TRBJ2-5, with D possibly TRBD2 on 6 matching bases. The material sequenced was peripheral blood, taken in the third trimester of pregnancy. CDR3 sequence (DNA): TGTGCCACCGGAGGGCCTACTGAGACCCAGTACTTC. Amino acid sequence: CATGGPTETQYF.